This TCR beta chain originates from a study of cytomegalovirus exposure and HLA in healthy donors. About this clone: Antigen: not known.

PCR was performed using 60 Vbeta and 13 Jbeta primers. Libraries were prepared by immunoSEQ multiplex PCR; TCRdb keeps only in-frame clonotypes and omits some of them. The data contain 90,000 to 150,000 clones, about 74% of them singletons. The CDR3 sequence is 17 residues long. Trimming at V came to 5 bases and at J to 1 base, leaving 12 bases not matched to a gene. Germline V gene lookup returns CDR1 SGHVS and CDR2 FQNEAQ. Broader study findings: The authors confirmed in vitro that a few CMV-associated chains were specific for CMV antigens.

The specimen was PBMCs. The V and J genes are TRBV7-8 and TRBJ2-7; the match to TRBD2 covers 9 bases. The source of this sequence is a female donor in good health and CMV-seronegative. The CDR3 DNA follows: TGTGCCAGCAGCCAAAAGTCTTTTAGCGGGGGTTCCTACGAGCAGTACTTC. It is translated as CASSQKSFSGGSYEQYF.